This T cell receptor (beta chain) was identified in a study of identical twins. Template switching created a universal primer site, and the cDNA included unique molecular identifiers. TCRdb recomputed calls from the 5' RACE reads with MiXCR, one row per CDR3 protein. The sample shows approximately 700,000 distinct CDR3 sequences, roughly 20% of them seen only once. The length of the CDR3 is 16 residues. Trimming cost V 2 bases and J 2 bases; bases outside gene matches: 6. Per germline, CDR1 SEHNR and CDR2 FQNEAQ (reference sequence). The sample was also reused in another study, on T cells expressing NK-cell markers. Per that paper: Sorted CD3+CD56+NKG2C+, CD3+CD56+NKG2C- and CD3+CD56-NKG2C+ T cells supplied TCR beta repertoires. NKG2C+ dominant clonotype frequencies in 5 or 6 donors were roughly 1.0-7.5% of CD8+ T cells. Several donors' CD3+CD56-NKG2C+ cells were dominated by the same clonotypes.

This sequence joins TRBV7-9 and TRBJ2-3; 8 bases align to TRBD1. The sequence derives from a young woman in good health. The material sequenced was PBMCs. CDR3 bases: TGTGCCAGCAGCTTACCCAGGGGGCCGGACACAGATACGCAGTATTTT. Protein sequence: CASSLPRGPDTDTQYF.